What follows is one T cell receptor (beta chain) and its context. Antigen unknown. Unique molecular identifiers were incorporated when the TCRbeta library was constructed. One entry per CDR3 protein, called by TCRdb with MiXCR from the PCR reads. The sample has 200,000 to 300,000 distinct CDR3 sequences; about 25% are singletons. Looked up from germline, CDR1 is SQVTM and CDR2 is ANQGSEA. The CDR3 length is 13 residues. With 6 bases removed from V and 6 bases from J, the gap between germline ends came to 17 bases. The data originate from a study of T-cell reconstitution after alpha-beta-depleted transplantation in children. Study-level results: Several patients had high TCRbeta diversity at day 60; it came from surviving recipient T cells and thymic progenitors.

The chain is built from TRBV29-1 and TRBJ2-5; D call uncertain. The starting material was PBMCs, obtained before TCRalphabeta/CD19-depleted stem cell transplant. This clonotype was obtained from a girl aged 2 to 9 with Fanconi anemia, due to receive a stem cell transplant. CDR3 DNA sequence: TGCAGCGTCCGGCAACGGTTGGGGAAGACCCAGTACTTC. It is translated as CSVRQRLGKTQYF.